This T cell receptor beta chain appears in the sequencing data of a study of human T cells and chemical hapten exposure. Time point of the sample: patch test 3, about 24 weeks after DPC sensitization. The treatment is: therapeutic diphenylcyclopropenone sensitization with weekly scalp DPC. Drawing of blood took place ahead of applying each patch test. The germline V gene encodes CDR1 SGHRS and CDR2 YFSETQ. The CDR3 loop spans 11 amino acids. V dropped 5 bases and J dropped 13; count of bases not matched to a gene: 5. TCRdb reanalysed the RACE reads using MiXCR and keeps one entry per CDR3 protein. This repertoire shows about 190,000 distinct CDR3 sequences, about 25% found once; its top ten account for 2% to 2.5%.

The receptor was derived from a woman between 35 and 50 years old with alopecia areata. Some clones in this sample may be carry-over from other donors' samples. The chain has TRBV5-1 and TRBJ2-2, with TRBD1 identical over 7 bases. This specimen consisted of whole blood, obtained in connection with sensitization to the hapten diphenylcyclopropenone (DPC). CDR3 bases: TGCGCCAGCAGACTGACAGGGAGGCTGTTTTTT. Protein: CASRLTGRLFF.